This TCR beta chain was captured in a study of beta chain features in type 1 diabetes (dated 2018 in TCRdb). Some background on the complete study: Mean age, gender distribution, total cell number and subset yield did not differ between patients and healthy donors. A total of 107,917,701 sorted cells were examined across all samples, and a strong correlation was observed between cell number per subset and RNA yield. In the study, recently diagnosed type 1 diabetes patients and matched healthy donors were compared on the TCRB repertoires of their sorted circulating CD4+ T cell subsets. Naive and central memory subsets were obtained from all 30 or so donors, but regulatory and stem cell-like memory subsets were isolated from only 8 patients and roughly 8 healthy donors. The paper as a whole reports these results and caveats: HLA sub-analyses involved small numbers of individuals, so any influence of HLA type on TCRB rearrangement remained unresolved. Type 1 diabetes patients showed a moderate but significant shortening of TCRB CDR3 length in all four CD4+ subsets. At VDJ recombination sites, patients with type 1 diabetes made fewer insertions and deleted more nucleotides, a pattern implying thymic rearrangement abnormalities. PCR might favor shorter templates, but patient and control samples were amplified and corrected together, so any skew would affect both groups equally. Naive, central memory and regulatory TCRB repertoires appeared to be more alike among patients than among healthy donors. Because cDNA was sequenced instead of genomic DNA, activated cells with high expression could be over-represented, although the groups did not differ in activation or CD3 levels.

From each donor, a single peripheral blood sample of 100 to 150 mL on average was drawn into heparinised tubes. A BD FACSAria II was used to sort naive, central memory, regulatory and stem cell-like memory CD4+ T cells with a panel that included CD45RO, CCR7, CD25, CD127, CD95 and CD27. All sorted populations exceeded 98% purity. Right away, PBMCs were isolated by Lymphoprep density gradient centrifugation and were stained directly, with no culture step. So that batch effects would be minimized, each experiment stained and sorted samples in pairs, pairing one healthy donor with one patient. This clone was detected a few times. Its antigen is currently not known. At one end, the junction sequence differs from germline, possibly due to a read error. The entire amount of isolated RNA was reverse transcribed using the High Capacity cDNA Reverse Transcription Kit, so the sequenced TCRB transcripts were expressed ones. Deep immunoSEQ sequencing was applied to naive, central memory and regulatory T cell samples, giving an average of about 3.6 million total reads per sample. Sorted cells were lysed in RLT buffer and RNA was extracted with DNase-treated RNeasy Micro or Mini kits, depending on cell number. To prevent cross-contamination, every cell subset was processed on its own, while patient and healthy donor samples were processed together. The immunoSEQ multiplex PCR was used to amplify TCRB sequences from cDNA, yielding 87-bp fragments that span the CDR3 region. Sequencing of the amplicons was performed on the Illumina HiSeq platform. The published analysis was carried out like this. PCR bias was computationally corrected using synthetic template baselines, reads within Hamming distance 2 were collapsed, and singletons that could not be merged were discarded. Reads were aligned against IMGT to assign V, D and J genes, CDR3 length and insertions or deletions at six rearrangement sites. Within each subset, clonotype counts were normalized to sorted cell number, after which true diversity and Gini coefficients were computed with the tcR R package. Repertoire sharing was quantified using the overlap coefficient calculated on TCRB nucleotide sequences. Out-of-frame TCRB sequences from naive cells were analyzed as a proxy for the pre-selection repertoire. Sourced from immuneACCESS, this table was stored by TCRdb with only in-frame sequences that have V and J called. A share of the clones is absent; for the studies checked, an unresolved V gene accounts for under half, and the remainder has no known explanation. V, J and clone size were drawn from that table, and D and trimming were deduced from the DNA. This sample holds about 260,000 clones; approximately 24% were observed only once. Of the sample, around 0.013% falls within the top ten clones.

The CDR3 spans 11 residues, from the cysteine through the phenylalanine. The entry retains the CDR3 DNA only, 33 bases that are in frame from base 1. The CDR1 and CDR2 encoded by the germline V gene are MGHRA and YSYEKL. The clonotype was recovered from a woman aged 25 to 45 with type 1 diabetes. Source material: naive CD4+ T cells from blood. The cell subset or site label here, explained by the study, means: true naive CD4+ T cells. This sequence uses TRBV4-1 and TRBJ2-7; the D gene is perhaps TRBD1, on 6 matching bases. The CDR3 protein is CASSRGWDLFF. At the DNA level, the sequence is TGCGCCAGCAGCAGGGGGTGGGATCTGTTCTTC.